Sequencing of this T cell receptor beta chain was carried out in a study of control samples from healthy donors and cancer patients. Produced via immunoSEQ multiplex PCR; TCRdb's table is partial and in-frame only. There are 260,000 or so clones in the sample; approximately 80% occur only once, and 10% to 15% lies in the top ten. This TCR was recovered from a woman between 55 and 75 years old with lung cancer. Material: PBMCs.

The CDR3 sequence is CATSRDFSLGLEAFF. CDR3 DNA: TGTGCCACCAGCAGAGATTTTTCGTTGGGGCTCGAAGCTTTCTTT. The chain combines TRBV15 with TRBJ1-1; D possibly corresponds to TRBD1 (5 bases). This CDR3 region has 15 residues. Germline CDR1 LNHNV, CDR2 YYDKDF (reference sequence). Trimming stripped 0 bases from V and 8 bases from J, with 16 bases between.